This section outlines one T cell receptor (beta chain) sequence together with its context. Its specificity is unknown. The authors produced TCR alpha and TCR beta cDNA libraries with sample barcodes and UMIs by 5'RACE using constant-segment primers. TCRdb used MiXCR to reprocess the 5' RACE reads, holding one entry per CDR3 protein. Found here are approximately 260,000 distinct CDR3 sequences, about 17% of them singletons; the top ten hold around a fifth. This CDR3 is built from 11 residues. Trimming shortened V by 0 bases and J by 9 bases, and 5 bases separated the two germline ends. This sample is part of a study of T-cell memory formation after mild COVID-19. Study outcomes and limitations: Clones that contracted clustered mainly in CM and EM if CD4+ and in EMRA if CD8+. SARS-CoV-2 specificity was not confirmed for second-wave clones peaking on day 37. Clones shrinking between day 15 and 85 showed a balanced CD4/CD8 split, and those that grew later tilted toward CD4+.

The sequencing sample was made of PBMCs or a T cell subset sorted from them (not recorded which). This TCR derives from a man younger than 30 who had mild COVID-19 (a few samples of this study predate the infection). Cell type and time point are not known. This chain links TRBV12-3 or TRBV12-4 with TRBJ1-2; no clear D. DNA for the CDR3: TGTGCCAGCAGTTTAGCGATGAGCTACACCTTC. Its protein product is CASSLAMSYTF.